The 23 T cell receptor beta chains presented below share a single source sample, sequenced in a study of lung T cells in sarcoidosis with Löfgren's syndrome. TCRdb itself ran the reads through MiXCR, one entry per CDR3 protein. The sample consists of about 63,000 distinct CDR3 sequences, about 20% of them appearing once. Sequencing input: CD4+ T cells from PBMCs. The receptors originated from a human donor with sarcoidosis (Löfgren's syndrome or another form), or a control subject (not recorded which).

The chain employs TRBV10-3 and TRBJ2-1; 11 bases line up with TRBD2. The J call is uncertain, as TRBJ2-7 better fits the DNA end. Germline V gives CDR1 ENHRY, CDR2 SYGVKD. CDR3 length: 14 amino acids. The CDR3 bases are TGTGCCAGCAGCGTACTAGCGGGAGTAGGGGAGCAGTACTTC. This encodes CASSVLAGVGEQYF.

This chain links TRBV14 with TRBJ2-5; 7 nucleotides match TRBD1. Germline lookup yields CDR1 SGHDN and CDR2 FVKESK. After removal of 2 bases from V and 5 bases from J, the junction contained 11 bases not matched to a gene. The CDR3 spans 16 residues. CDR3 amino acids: CASSQLRQGSSETQYF. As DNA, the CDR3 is TGTGCCAGCAGCCAACTCAGACAGGGATCCTCGGAGACCCAGTACTTC.

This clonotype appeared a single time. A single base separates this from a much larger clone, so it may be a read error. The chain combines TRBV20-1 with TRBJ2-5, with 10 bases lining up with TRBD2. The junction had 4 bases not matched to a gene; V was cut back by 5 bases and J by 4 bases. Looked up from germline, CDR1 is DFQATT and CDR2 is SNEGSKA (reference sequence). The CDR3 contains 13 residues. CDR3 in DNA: TGCAGTGCTGGGCTAGCGGGAGTAGAGACCCAGTACTTC. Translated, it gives CSAGLAGVETQYF.

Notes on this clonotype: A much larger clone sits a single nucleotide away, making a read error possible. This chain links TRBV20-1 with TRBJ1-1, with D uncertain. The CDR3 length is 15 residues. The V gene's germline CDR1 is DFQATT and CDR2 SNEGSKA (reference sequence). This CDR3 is CGARDQGGVNTEAFF. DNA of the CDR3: TGCGGTGCTAGAGACCAAGGAGGAGTGAACACTGAAGCTTTCTTT.

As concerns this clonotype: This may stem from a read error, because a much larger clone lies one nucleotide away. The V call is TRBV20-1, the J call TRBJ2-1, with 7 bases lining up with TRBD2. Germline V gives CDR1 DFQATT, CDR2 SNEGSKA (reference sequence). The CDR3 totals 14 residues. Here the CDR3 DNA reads TGCAGCTCCTTCCCGGGAGGTCCCTACAATGAGCAGTTCTTC. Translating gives CSSFPGGPYNEQFF.

The CDR3 DNA is TGTGCCAGCAGCTTCGGGAGCTCTGGAAACACCATATATTTT. Its protein is CASSFGSSGNTIYF. This chain uses TRBV6-1 with TRBJ1-3; D unclear. V lost 6 bases and J lost 0, with 9 bases in between. Germline-derived CDR1 and CDR2 are MNHNS and SASEGT. The CDR3 loop spans 14 amino acids.

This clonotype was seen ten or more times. The CDR3 loop reads CASRPAPGLAGGSYEQYF. The CDR3 nucleotides read TGTGCCAGCAGGCCCGCCCCGGGACTAGCGGGAGGTTCCTACGAGCAGTACTTC. V is TRBV2 and J is TRBJ2-7; the match to TRBD2 covers 15 bases. There are 18 residues in the CDR3. Germline CDR1 is SNHLY and CDR2 is FYNNEI. With 6 bases clipped from V and 1 base from J, the junction kept 10 bases outside the gene matches.

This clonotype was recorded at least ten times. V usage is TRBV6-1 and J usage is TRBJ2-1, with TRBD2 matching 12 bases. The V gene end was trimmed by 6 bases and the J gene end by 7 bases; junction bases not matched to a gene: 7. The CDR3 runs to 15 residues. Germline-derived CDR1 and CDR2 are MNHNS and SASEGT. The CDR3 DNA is TGTGCCAGCAGCAAATGGACTAGCGGGACAAATGAGCAGTTCTTC. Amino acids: CASSKWTSGTNEQFF.

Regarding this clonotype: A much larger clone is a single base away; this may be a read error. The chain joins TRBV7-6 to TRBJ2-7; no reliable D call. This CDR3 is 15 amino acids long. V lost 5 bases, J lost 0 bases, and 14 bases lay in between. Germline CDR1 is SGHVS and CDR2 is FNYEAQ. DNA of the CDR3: TGTGCCAGCAGCCCCATCGGCGAGTCCTCCTACGAGCAGTACTTC. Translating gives CASSPIGESSYEQYF.

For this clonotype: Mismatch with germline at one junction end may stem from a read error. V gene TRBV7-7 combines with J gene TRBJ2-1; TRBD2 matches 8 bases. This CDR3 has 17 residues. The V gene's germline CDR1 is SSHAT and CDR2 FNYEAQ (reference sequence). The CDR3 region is CASSGEGGAGVNNEQFF. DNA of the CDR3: TGTGCTAGCAGCGGCGAGGGAGGAGCGGGAGTTAACAATGAGCAGTTCTTC.

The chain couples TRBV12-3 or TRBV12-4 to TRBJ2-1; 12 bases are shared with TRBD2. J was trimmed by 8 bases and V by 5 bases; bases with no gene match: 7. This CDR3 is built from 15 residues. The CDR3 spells CASSTGLAGRDEQFF. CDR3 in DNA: TGTGCCAGCAGTACCGGACTAGCGGGGCGGGATGAGCAGTTCTTC.

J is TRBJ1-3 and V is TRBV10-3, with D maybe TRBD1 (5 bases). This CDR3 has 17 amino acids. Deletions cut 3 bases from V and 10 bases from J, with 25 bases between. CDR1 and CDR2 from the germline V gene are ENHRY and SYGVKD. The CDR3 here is CAISDRNLNRSGRTIYF. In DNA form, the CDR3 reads TGTGCCATCAGTGACCGCAACCTGAACAGGTCGGGTAGGACCATATATTTT.

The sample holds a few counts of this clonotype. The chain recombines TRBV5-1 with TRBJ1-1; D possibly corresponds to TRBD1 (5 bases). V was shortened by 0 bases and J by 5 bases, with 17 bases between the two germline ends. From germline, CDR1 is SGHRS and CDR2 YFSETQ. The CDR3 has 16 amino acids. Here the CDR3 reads CASSLAETGVWTEAFF. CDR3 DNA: TGCGCCAGCAGCTTGGCCGAAACAGGCGTATGGACTGAAGCTTTCTTT.

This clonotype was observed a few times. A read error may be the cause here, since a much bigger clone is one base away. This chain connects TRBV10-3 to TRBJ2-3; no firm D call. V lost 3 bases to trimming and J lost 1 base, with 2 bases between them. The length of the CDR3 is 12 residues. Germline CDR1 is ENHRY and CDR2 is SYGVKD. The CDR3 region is CAISDRTDTQYF. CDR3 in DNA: TGTGCCATCAGTGACCGCACAGATACGCAGTATTTT.

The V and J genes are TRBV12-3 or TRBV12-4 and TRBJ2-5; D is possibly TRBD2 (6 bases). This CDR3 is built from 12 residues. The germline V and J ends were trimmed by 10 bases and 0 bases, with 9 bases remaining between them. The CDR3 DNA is TGTGCCATCGGGAGACACCAAGAGACCCAGTACTTC. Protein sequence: CAIGRHQETQYF.

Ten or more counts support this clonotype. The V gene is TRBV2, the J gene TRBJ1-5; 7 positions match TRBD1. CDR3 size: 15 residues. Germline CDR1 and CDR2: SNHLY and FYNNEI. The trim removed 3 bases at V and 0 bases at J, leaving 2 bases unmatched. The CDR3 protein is CASSEGQSSNQPQHF. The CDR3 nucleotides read TGTGCCAGCAGTGAGGGACAGAGTAGCAATCAGCCCCAGCATTTT.

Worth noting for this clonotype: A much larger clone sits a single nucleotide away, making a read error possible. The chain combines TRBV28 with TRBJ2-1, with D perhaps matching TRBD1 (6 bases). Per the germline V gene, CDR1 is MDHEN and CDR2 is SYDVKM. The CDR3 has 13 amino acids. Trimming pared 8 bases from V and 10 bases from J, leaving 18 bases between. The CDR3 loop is CASVRTVSYEQFF. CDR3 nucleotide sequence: TGTGCCAGCGTTCGGACAGTCTCCTACGAGCAGTTCTTC.

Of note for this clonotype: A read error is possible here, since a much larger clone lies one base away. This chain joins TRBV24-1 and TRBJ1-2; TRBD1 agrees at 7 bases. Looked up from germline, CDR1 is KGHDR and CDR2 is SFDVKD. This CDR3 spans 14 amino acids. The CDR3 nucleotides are TGTGCCATCAGTGAATACGGACAGGCAGATGGCTACACCTTC. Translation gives CAISEYGQADGYTF.

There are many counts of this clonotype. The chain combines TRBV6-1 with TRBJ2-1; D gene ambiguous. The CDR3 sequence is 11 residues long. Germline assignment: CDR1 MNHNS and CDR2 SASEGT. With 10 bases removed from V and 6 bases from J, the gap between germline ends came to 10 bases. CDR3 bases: TGTGCCACCTTAAGTATCAATGAGCAGTTCTTC. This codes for CATLSINEQFF.

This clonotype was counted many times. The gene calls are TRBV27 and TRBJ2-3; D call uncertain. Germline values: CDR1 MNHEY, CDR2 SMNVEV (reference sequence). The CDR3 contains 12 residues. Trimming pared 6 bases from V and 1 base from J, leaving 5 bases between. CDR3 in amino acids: CASRFRTDTQYF. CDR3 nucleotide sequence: TGTGCCAGCAGGTTTCGCACAGATACGCAGTATTTT.

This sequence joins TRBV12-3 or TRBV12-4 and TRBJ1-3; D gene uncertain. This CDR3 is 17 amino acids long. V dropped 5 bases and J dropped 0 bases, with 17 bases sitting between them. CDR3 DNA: TGTGCCAGCAGTGCACAACCGGTCCTGAGCTCTGGAAACACCATATATTTT. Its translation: CASSAQPVLSSGNTIYF.

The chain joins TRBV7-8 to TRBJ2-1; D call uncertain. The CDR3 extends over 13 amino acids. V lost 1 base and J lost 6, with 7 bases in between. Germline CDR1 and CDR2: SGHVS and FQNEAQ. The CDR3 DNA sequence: TGTGCCAGCAGCTTAGGGGTGGTCAATGAGCAGTTCTTC. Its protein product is CASSLGVVNEQFF.

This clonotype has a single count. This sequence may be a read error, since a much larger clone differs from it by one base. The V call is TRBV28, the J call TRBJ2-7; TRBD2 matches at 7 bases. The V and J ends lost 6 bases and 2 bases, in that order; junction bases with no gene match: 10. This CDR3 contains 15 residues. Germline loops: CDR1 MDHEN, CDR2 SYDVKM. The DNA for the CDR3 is TGTGCCAGCAGGGCACAAGCGGGGTCCCCCTACGAGCAGTACTTC. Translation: CASRAQAGSPYEQYF. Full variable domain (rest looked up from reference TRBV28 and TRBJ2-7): DVKVTQSSRYLVKRTGEKVFLECVQDMDHENMFWYRQDPGLGLRLIYFSYDVKMKEKGDIPEGYSVSREKKERFSLILESASTNQTSMYLCASRAQAGSPYEQYFGPGTRLTVT.